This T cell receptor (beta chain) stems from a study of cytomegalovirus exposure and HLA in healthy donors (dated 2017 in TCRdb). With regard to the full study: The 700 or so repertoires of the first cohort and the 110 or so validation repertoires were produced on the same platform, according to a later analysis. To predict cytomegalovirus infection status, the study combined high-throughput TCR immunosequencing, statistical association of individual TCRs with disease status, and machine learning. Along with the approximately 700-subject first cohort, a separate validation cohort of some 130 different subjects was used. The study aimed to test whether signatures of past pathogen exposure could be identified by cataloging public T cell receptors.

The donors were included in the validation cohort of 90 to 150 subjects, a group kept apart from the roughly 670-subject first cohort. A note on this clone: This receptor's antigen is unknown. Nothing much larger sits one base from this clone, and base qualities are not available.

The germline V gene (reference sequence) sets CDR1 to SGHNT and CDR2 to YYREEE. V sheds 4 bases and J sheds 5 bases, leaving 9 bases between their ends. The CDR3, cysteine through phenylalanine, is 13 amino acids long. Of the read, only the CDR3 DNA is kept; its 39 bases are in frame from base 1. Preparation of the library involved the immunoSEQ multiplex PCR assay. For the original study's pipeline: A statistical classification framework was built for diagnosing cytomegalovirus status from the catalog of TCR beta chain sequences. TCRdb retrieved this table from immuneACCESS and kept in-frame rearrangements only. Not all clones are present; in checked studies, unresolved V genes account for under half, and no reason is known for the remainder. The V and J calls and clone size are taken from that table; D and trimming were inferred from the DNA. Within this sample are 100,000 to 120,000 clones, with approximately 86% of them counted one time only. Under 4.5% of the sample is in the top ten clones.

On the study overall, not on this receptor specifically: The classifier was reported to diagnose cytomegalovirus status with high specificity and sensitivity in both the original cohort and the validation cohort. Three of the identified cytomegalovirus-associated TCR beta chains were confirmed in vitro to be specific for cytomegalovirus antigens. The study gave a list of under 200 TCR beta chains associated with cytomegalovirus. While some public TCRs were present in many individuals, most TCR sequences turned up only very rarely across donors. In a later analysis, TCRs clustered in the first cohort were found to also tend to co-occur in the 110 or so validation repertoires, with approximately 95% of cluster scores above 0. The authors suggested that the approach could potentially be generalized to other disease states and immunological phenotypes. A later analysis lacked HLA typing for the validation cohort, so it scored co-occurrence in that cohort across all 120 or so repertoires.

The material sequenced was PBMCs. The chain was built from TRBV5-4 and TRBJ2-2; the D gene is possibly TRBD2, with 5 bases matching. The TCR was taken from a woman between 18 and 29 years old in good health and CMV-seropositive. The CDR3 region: CASSRTGTGELFF. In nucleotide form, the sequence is TGTGCCAGCAGCCGGACGGGAACCGGGGAGCTGTTTTTT.